The rows below give T cell receptor beta chains drawn from one sample of a study of blood T cells in healthy people across ages. TCRdb re-called the 5' RACE reads through MiXCR, storing one row per CDR3 protein. The sample consists of 550,000 to 800,000 distinct CDR3 sequences, less than 40% of them appearing once. Sequenced material: blood. The receptors were gathered from a woman at least 80 years old in good health. The conserved cysteine and the conserved F or W are not part of the CDR3 here. Some rows mark clone size as missing; the rest say once, few, many or name a class of expanded clone.

>TRBV7-3|NA
ASNLNGNQPQH
>TRBV5-6|NA
ASSWGTGTDVYEQY
>TRBV19|many
ATSSGANVLT
>TRBV3-1|many
ASSLDGTWRGYT
>TRBV7-2|many
ASSFYAGADDGYT
>TRBV7-2|many
ASTPDGGKQF
>TRBV12-3/TRBV12-4|many
ASSLFRGSGGYT
>TRBV7-2|NA
ASSTRQGYDTEAF
>TRBV20-1|many
SAQRGGGGNQPQH
>TRBV9|few
ASSPRLEGSGNEQF
>TRBV7-6|NA
ASSLRRDYEQY
>TRBV20-1|NA
SARGGSNQPQH
>TRBV5-1|NA
ASSLQVNYGYT
>TRBV20-1|few
SAQTGAGGEYEQY
>TRBV5-1|many
ASSLVDSTRAQY
>TRBV24-1|many
ATSAGSRGETQY
>TRBV7-2|NA
ASSIQGAGGYT
>TRBV12-3/TRBV12-4|many
ASRLRGSHGYT
>TRBV5-1|many
ASSLELGGGSYEQY
>TRBV5-5|few
ASSLYRQNPYDTEAF
>TRBV10-3|NA
AIKGPPSGNTIY
>TRBV7-9|NA
ASSLVEGLGTEAF
>TRBV30|many
AWSREGEQF
>TRBV6-2/TRBV6-3|many
ASSVQPSPQY
>TRBV5-1|many
ASSLAGTSTTDTQY
>TRBV14|few
ASSPGSGGLYEQY
>TRBV18|many
ASSPWGTGANVLT
>TRBV2|NA
ASIRSGTGELF
>TRBV7-2|many
ASSFSRGNRPEQY
>TRBV7-3|NA
ASSHWGGGQETQY
>TRBV12-3/TRBV12-4|many
ASRDSGTSGYTQY
>TRBV20-1|NA
SARTDRIGELF
>TRBV20-1|NA
SARGFGQGAGEQY
>TRBV25-1|many
ASSVPFRPGGWRDQPQH
>TRBV7-3|many
ASSPGQEYNEQY
>TRBV20-1|many
SARDRRTYEQY
>TRBV6-1|NA
ASSVIGRKRNTEAF
>TRBV6-2/TRBV6-3|few
ASSYSAGIGF
>TRBV30|few
ACNPRGGGNTIY
>TRBV6-6|many
ASSYSGTGGETQY
>TRBV6-5|many
ASRRPGQGADGYT
>TRBV19|NA
ASSSKTSSGANVLT
>TRBV4-1|NA
ASSQEGGNQPQH
>TRBV7-2|NA
ARAAEGPLRSYNEQF
>TRBV24-1|few
ATTWALTEKLF
>TRBV7-9|many
ASSWGQGGYGYT
>TRBV27|many
ASSSPMGSRYNEQF
>TRBV2|once
ASSEPSGRQGRMYTEAF
>TRBV20-1|once
SARDVGAVSYNEQF
>TRBV4-3|NA
ASSPQVPGLANTGELF
>TRBV30|few
AWGAIRMNTEAF